A selection of T cell receptor beta chains follows, all from one sample in a study of CD4+ T cells in melanoma. Data came from immunoSEQ multiplex PCR; TCRdb stores just in-frame clones and leaves some out. The sample shows 14,000 to 15,000 clones, 60% to 80% of them seen only once. The sequencing sample was made of cells from a culture (not recorded whether cultured in vitro). Receptors originate from a human donor with melanoma. CDR3s leave out the opening cysteine and the closing phenylalanine or tryptophan. Fields, in order: V gene, CDR3 protein.

>TRBV15
ATSRGRNSGNTIY
>TRBV6-6
ASSYRTGGQETQY
>TRBV5-5
ASSLLLAHNTGELF
>TRBV7-2
ASSLDGGWNTEAF
>TRBV10-3
AISVGMNTEAF
>TRBV5-6
ASSLNSWGAQH
>TRBV4-3
ASSQHSGIYNSPLH
>TRBV25-1
ASSEPGGLARNEQF
>TRBV6-5
ASSKPGVGELF
>TRBV6-5
ASKPEGVANEKLF
>TRBV7-3
ASSSLSGGAKQY
>TRBV14
ASSQEDSRTYEQY
>TRBV10-3
AISESAGRNQPQH
>TRBV5-3
ASRMGSESPLH
>TRBV6-1
ASSEQRAYNEQF
>TRBV6-6
ASLTNRGNQPQH
>TRBV12-5
ASGRGGQLNTEAF
>TRBV2
ASIRAHTDTQY
>TRBV18
ASSPAGTSGARLYEQY
>TRBV7-2
ASSRWTVAYEQY
>TRBV28
ASSLAQAPYEQY
>TRBV7-9
ASSLRVVQGRSTPETQY
>TRBV5-1
ASSLAKTIYNEQF
>TRBV7-9
ASSSTGTNYGYT
>TRBV6-1
ASSSTGNTIY
>TRBV2
ASSERGLYEQY
>TRBV5-6
ASSTRHQPQH
>TRBV19
ASSIGHQQSYNEQF
>TRBV6-6
ASRKVAGGYEQY
>TRBV6-1
ASSERVRRVVEQY
>TRBV7-3
ASSLGASSANEQF
>TRBV4-2
ASSLGGGSSYNSPLH
>TRBV30
AWSVWITDTQY
>TRBV7-9
ASSSTGTASNEQF
>TRBV5-1
ASSLQGPGANVLT
>TRBV7-9
ASSPGGQVADTQY
>TRBV7-3
ASSTGLNTEAF
>TRBV7-2
ASSLWDRVNEQY
>TRBV4-2
ASSQRFDTSDTQY
>TRBV20-1
SAPGGATQY
>TRBV2
ASKTSGGLRDTQY
>TRBV11-3
ASSPGQGAAKNIQY
>TRBV7-9
ASSPPFQGGNSPLH
>TRBV19
ASFETPGTGRNTIY
>TRBV14
ASSQVMNINEQF
>TRBV6-6
ASSAGTLSTDTQY